This T cell receptor beta chain was identified in a study of blood T cell repertoires in COVID-19. The method was immunoSEQ multiplex PCR; TCRdb's version includes in-frame clones alone and lacks a portion of them. The sample has 250,000 to 400,000 clones; 88% are singletons. The CDR3 extends over 15 amino acids. V was cut by 3 bases and J by 6 bases, with 17 bases left in between. In germline, CDR1 is SNHLY, CDR2 FYNNEI. This receptor was obtained from a young woman with COVID-19, enrolled during active disease. The sample was peripheral blood. The chain combines TRBV2 with TRBJ2-5, with TRBD1 as a possible D gene (5 bases). For the CDR3, the DNA is TGTGCCAGCAGTGAGCGGAACGTCAGGGTGAAGACCCAGTACTTC. This encodes CASSERNVRVKTQYF. The full variable domain, completed using reference TRBV2 and TRBJ2-5, is EPEVTQTPSHQVTQMGQEVILRCVPISNHLYFYWYRQILGQKVEFLVSFYNNEISEKSEIFDDQFSVERPDGSNFTLKIRSTKLEDSAMYFCASSERNVRVKTQYFGPGTRLLVL.